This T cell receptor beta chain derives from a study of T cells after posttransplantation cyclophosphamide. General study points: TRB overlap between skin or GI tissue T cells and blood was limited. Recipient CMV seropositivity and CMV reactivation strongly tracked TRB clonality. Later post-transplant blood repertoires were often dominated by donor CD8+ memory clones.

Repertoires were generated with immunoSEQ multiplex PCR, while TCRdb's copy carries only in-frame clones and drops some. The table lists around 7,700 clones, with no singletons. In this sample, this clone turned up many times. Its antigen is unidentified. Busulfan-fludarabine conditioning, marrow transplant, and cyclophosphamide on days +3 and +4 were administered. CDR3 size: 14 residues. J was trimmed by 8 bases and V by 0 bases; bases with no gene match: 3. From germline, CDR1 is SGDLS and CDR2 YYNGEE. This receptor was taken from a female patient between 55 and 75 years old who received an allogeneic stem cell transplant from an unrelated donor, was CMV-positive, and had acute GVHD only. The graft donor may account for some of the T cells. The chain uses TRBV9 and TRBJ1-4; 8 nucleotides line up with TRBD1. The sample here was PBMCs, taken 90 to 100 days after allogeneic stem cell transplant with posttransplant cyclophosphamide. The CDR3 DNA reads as TGTGCCAGCAGCGTAGGACAGGGGTTGGAAAAACTGTTTTTT. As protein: CASSVGQGLEKLFF.